Below, 19 T cell receptor beta chains from the same sample are listed, as sequenced in a study of blood T cell repertoires in COVID-19. Method: immunoSEQ multiplex PCR; TCRdb's copy keeps in-frame clones and lacks some. Seen here are hundreds of thousands of clones, 70% to 90% observed once, and the top ten hold about 1.5%. Sequenced: PBMCs or T cells enriched from blood (not recorded which). These receptors were obtained from a woman aged 18-30 years who had been exposed to COVID-19.

This chain joins TRBV25-1 and TRBJ2-7; 9 bases align to TRBD1. Germline CDR1 MGHDK, CDR2 SYGVNS. Losses at the gene ends were 6 bases for V and 4 bases for J; bases not matched to a gene: 7. The CDR3 is 14 amino acids. CDR3 nucleotides: TGTGCCAGCAGCTGGGGACAGGGAGGGTACGAGCAGTACTTC. This codes for CASSWGQGGYEQYF.

J is TRBJ1-5 and V is TRBV7-9; 7 bases line up with TRBD1. The CDR3 length is 14 residues. CDR1 is SEHNR, CDR2 FQNEAQ, per germline (reference sequence). Trimming at V came to 4 bases and at J to 0 bases, leaving 0 bases not matched to a gene. CDR3 sequence (DNA): TGTGCCAGCAGCTCAGGGGGTAGCAATCAGCCCCAGCATTTT. Encoded protein: CASSSGGSNQPQHF.

The CDR3 here is CASSLEAEGNTIYF. CDR3 DNA: TGTGCCAGCAGCTTGGAGGCGGAAGGAAACACCATATATTTT. The chain couples TRBV5-5 to TRBJ1-3; no firm D call. The CDR3 has 14 amino acids. Germline CDR1 is SGHKS and CDR2 is YYEKEE (reference sequence). The V gene lost 0 bases and the J gene lost 4 bases, with 8 bases spanning the gap.

The chain joins TRBV7-2 to TRBJ2-7; 9 nucleotides match TRBD2. After removal of 1 base from V and 4 bases from J, the junction contained 8 bases not matched to a gene. The CDR3 contains 16 residues. The germline gives CDR1 SGHTA, CDR2 FQGNSA. The CDR3 loop is CASSLEGAGGVYEQYF. Written as DNA, the CDR3 is TGTGCCAGCAGCTTAGAGGGTGCGGGGGGGGTATACGAGCAGTACTTC.

The chain links TRBV18 to TRBJ2-4; D is undetermined. V lost 3 bases, J lost 6 bases, and 9 bases lay in between. CDR1 KGHSH and CDR2 LQKENI come from the germline V gene. The CDR3 covers 13 residues. The CDR3 DNA reads as TGTGCCAGCTCACCCACACAGACAAACATTCAGTACTTC. Amino acid sequence: CASSPTQTNIQYF.

CDR3 DNA: TGTGCCAGCTCACCTATATACCCTCCTCTGGAGACTAACTATGGCTACACCTTC. It specifies CASSPIYPPLETNYGYTF. V usage is TRBV18 and J usage is TRBJ1-2; no reliable D call. Trimming removed 3 bases at V and 0 bases at J, with 20 bases between. The germline V gene encodes CDR1 KGHSH and CDR2 LQKENI. The CDR3 is 18 amino acids. Drawing the rest from reference TRBV18 and TRBJ1-2, the complete variable domain is NAGVMQNPRHLVRRRGQEARLRCSPMKGHSHVYWYRQLPEEGLKFMVYLQKENIIDESGMPKERFSAEFPKEGPSILRIQQVVRGDSAAYFCASSPIYPPLETNYGYTFGSGTRLTVV.

CDR3 amino acids: CASSPDREYNEQFF. CDR3 bases: TGTGCCAGCTCACCGGACCGGGAATACAATGAGCAGTTCTTC. This chain joins TRBV18 and TRBJ2-1; weak D call: TRBD2 (5 bases). V was shortened by 3 bases and J by 4 bases, with 10 bases between the two germline ends. Germline V CDR1 and CDR2: KGHSH, LQKENI. The CDR3 totals 14 residues. Complete variable domain (other parts from reference TRBV18 and TRBJ2-1): NAGVMQNPRHLVRRRGQEARLRCSPMKGHSHVYWYRQLPEEGLKFMVYLQKENIIDESGMPKERFSAEFPKEGPSILRIQQVVRGDSAAYFCASSPDREYNEQFFGPGTRLTVL.

The rearrangement uses TRBV10-3 and TRBJ2-1, with 10 bases lining up with TRBD2. J gave up 7 bases and V 10 bases, and 7 bases lay outside the gene matches. The CDR3 is made up of 13 amino acids. CDR1 is ENHRY, CDR2 SYGVKD, per germline. The DNA of the CDR3 is TGTGCCACCGCCGGGACTAGCGAGAATGAGCAGTTCTTC. Its protein is CATAGTSENEQFF.

CDR3 nucleotides: TGTGCCAGCAGCCCCACGTCGGCGGGAGGGGTTGATACGCAGTATTTT. It encodes CASSPTSAGGVDTQYF. This chain uses TRBV7-8 with TRBJ2-3; 9 positions agree with TRBD2. Germline V gives CDR1 SGHVS, CDR2 FQNEAQ. J was trimmed by 6 bases and V by 5 bases; bases with no gene match: 12. CDR3 length: 16 amino acids.

The CDR3 region is CASSLGRLSTNEKLFF. CDR3 nucleotide sequence: TGTGCCAGCAGCTTAGGGAGGTTATCGACTAATGAAAAACTGTTTTTT. The rearrangement uses TRBV11-3 and TRBJ1-4; D ambiguous. The CDR3 sequence is 16 residues long. CDR1 is SGHNT and CDR2 is YENEEA in the germline V gene. Trimming left V 1 base short and J 2 bases short, with 11 bases between.

This CDR3 reads CASNPLYGGSEQYF. CDR3 coding DNA: TGTGCCAGCAACCCACTTTACGGGGGGAGTGAGCAGTACTTC. The chain couples TRBV2 to TRBJ2-7; 7 nucleotides agree with TRBD2. The CDR3 has 14 amino acids. CDR1 and CDR2 (germline): SNHLY, FYNNEI. V was pared by 7 bases and J by 7 bases, with 13 bases of the junction left unmatched.

A remark on this clone: The junction departs from the called germline gene at one end, perhaps through a read error. The J gene is TRBJ2-7, the V gene TRBV9, with D possibly TRBD2 on 6 matching bases. Germline V gene lookup returns CDR1 SGDLS and CDR2 YYNGEE. The CDR3 runs to 12 residues. CDR3 in amino acids: CASSVGLGGPSF. As DNA, the CDR3 is TGTGCCAGCAGCGTAGGGTTGGGGGGACCGTCCTTC.

This clone has a single count. Written as DNA, the CDR3 is TGTGCCAGCAGCCTGGGACAGCTTAACATTCAGTACTTC. The encoded protein is CASSLGQLNIQYF. The chain couples TRBV5-6 to TRBJ2-4, with 7 bases fitting TRBD1. This CDR3 is built from 13 residues. Trimming cost V 4 bases and J 7 bases; bases outside gene matches: 5. Per the germline V gene, CDR1 is SGHDT and CDR2 is YYEEEE.

The genes are TRBV10-3 and TRBJ1-1; D possibly corresponds to TRBD1 (5 bases). Germline CDR1 and CDR2: ENHRY and SYGVKD. The CDR3 has 14 amino acids. V lost 3 bases, J lost 4 bases, and 12 bases lay in between. The DNA of the CDR3 is TGTGCCATCAGTGACCAGGGCCCAATCACTGAAGCTTTCTTT. Amino acid sequence: CAISDQGPITEAFF.

V is TRBV27 and J is TRBJ1-2; D gene uncertain. Germline values: CDR1 MNHEY, CDR2 SMNVEV (reference sequence). V lost 5 bases and J 1 base, leaving 11 bases between the germline ends. CDR3 size: 14 residues. The CDR3 DNA is TGTGCCAGCAGTCCCCTCAACATTAACTATGGCTACACCTTC. Translation: CASSPLNINYGYTF.

This clone came up once. Here the CDR3 reads CASSLSGLGGNQPQHF. The DNA for the CDR3 is TGTGCCAGCAGCTTATCAGGTTTGGGCGGCAATCAGCCCCAGCATTTT. V is TRBV7-9 and J is TRBJ1-5, with no clear D. V was trimmed by 2 bases and J by 2 bases, leaving 13 bases between them. Germline values: CDR1 SEHNR, CDR2 FQNEAQ (reference sequence). CDR3 length: 16 amino acids.

The chain has TRBV4-1 and TRBJ1-4, with 7 positions matching TRBD1. The CDR3 runs to 14 residues. Germline V gene data show CDR1 as MGHRA and CDR2 as YSYEKL. V dropped 3 bases and J dropped 8; count of bases not matched to a gene: 6. DNA of the CDR3: TGCGCCAGCAGCCAGGGTGGGACAGCCGAAAAACTGTTTTTT. Protein: CASSQGGTAEKLFF.

This clone has only one observation. The gene calls are TRBV6-2 or TRBV6-3 and TRBJ2-1; 11 positions agree with TRBD1. V was clipped by 0 bases and J by 7 bases; unmatched bases: 11. Looked up from germline, CDR1 is MNHEY and CDR2 is SVGEGT. The CDR3 contains 18 residues. This CDR3 is CASSYSVIAGQGGNEQFF. The DNA for the CDR3 is TGTGCCAGCAGTTACTCTGTAATTGCGGGACAGGGGGGTAATGAGCAGTTCTTC.

This clone showed up just once. The chain couples TRBV7-8 to TRBJ2-2; D might be TRBD2 (6 bases). V dropped 5 bases and J dropped 1 base, with 20 bases sitting between them. The CDR3 has 18 residues. Germline CDR1 SGHVS, CDR2 FQNEAQ. This chain's CDR3 is CASSPPWLWRENTGELFF. The CDR3, as DNA: TGTGCCAGCAGCCCGCCCTGGTTGTGGCGGGAGAACACCGGGGAGCTGTTTTTT. The full variable domain, with the rest looked up from reference TRBV7-8 and TRBJ2-2, is GAGVSQSPRYKVAKRGQDVALRCDPISGHVSLFWYQQALGQGPEFLTYFQNEAQLDKSGLPSDRFFAERPEGSVSTLKIQRTQQEDSAVYLCASSPPWLWRENTGELFFGEGSRLTVL.